These T cell receptor beta chains were read from a single sample in a study of identical twins. TCRdb recomputed calls from the 5' RACE reads with MiXCR, one row per CDR3 protein. This sample yields about 550,000 distinct CDR3 sequences, of which more than 20% are seen a single time; approximately 0.52% belongs to the top ten. The sample was also reused in another study, on yellow fever vaccine responses in identical twins.

Sequencing was performed on CD4+ T cells sorted from blood. Receptors were obtained from a woman in her late teens or twenties in good health. Each CDR3 is given with its conserved first and last residue. The order of the fields is clone size, V gene, J gene, D gene, CDR3 DNA, CDR3 protein. D genes are given only for firm matches. Expanded clones get a size class; other rows say once, few or many, or leave the size out.

size: .; V: TRBV3-1; J: TRBJ2-3; D: .; DNA: TGTGCCAGCAGCCAGAGAGGGGGTAAAGCAGATACGCAGTATTTT; CDR3: CASSQRGGKADTQYF
size: once; V: TRBV7-3; J: TRBJ2-3; D: TRBD2; DNA: TGTGCCAGCAGTTGGTGGGGGACTAGCGAACCTAGCACAGATACGCAGTATTTT; CDR3: CASSWWGTSEPSTDTQYF
size: many; V: TRBV12-3/TRBV12-4; J: TRBJ2-2; D: TRBD1; DNA: TGTGCCAGCAGTTTCGGGACAGAAAACACCGGGGAGCTGTTTTTT; CDR3: CASSFGTENTGELFF
size: few; V: TRBV6-1; J: TRBJ2-1; D: .; DNA: TGTGCCAGCAGCCCCGGTCTGGGCTGGGAGCAGTTCTTC; CDR3: CASSPGLGWEQFF
size: few; V: TRBV5-5; J: TRBJ2-5; D: .; DNA: TGTGCCAGCAGCTTGGGTTACACTAGTAAAGAGACCCAGTACTTC; CDR3: CASSLGYTSKETQYF
size: .; V: TRBV20-1; J: TRBJ2-1; D: .; DNA: TGCAGTGCTAAGACGGGGGTCGGCAATGAGCAGTTCTTC; CDR3: CSAKTGVGNEQFF
size: .; V: TRBV5-1; J: TRBJ2-3; D: TRBD1; DNA: TGCGCCAGCACAAGTTCAGGGGGCTCGACAGATACGCAGTATTTT; CDR3: CASTSSGGSTDTQYF
size: .; V: TRBV5-6; J: TRBJ1-5; D: .; DNA: TGTGCCAGCAGCATAGCGGGCGCCGGGCAGCCCCAGCATTTT; CDR3: CASSIAGAGQPQHF
size: few; V: TRBV7-6; J: TRBJ2-1; D: .; DNA: TGTGCCAGCACTGTCGCGCCCTACTCCTACAATGAGCAGTTCTTC; CDR3: CASTVAPYSYNEQFF
size: .; V: TRBV5-1; J: TRBJ1-1; D: TRBD1; DNA: TGCGCCAGCAGCGCCGGGACAGGTTTCTATGGGGGCACTGAAGCTTTCTTT; CDR3: CASSAGTGFYGGTEAFF
size: few; V: TRBV29-1; J: TRBJ2-1; D: .; DNA: TGCAGCGTTGTCTCCTCTACACTCTACAATGAGCAGTTCTTC; CDR3: CSVVSSTLYNEQFF
size: few; V: TRBV4-1; J: TRBJ2-5; D: .; DNA: TGCGCCAGCAGCCAAGACCCACAAATAACAAAAAAAGAGACCCAGTACTTC; CDR3: CASSQDPQITKKETQYF
size: few; V: TRBV5-1; J: TRBJ2-7; D: TRBD2; DNA: TGCGCCAGCAGCTTAATAGCGGGAGCCTACGAGCAGTACTTC; CDR3: CASSLIAGAYEQYF
size: .; V: TRBV7-2; J: TRBJ2-5; D: .; DNA: TGTGCCAGCAGCCCAGGGTTCAGGGAGACCCAGTACTTC; CDR3: CASSPGFRETQYF
size: .; V: TRBV12-3/TRBV12-4; J: TRBJ1-1; D: TRBD1; DNA: TGTGCCAGCAGCCGGACAGGGGGCGGTGAAGCTTTCTTT; CDR3: CASSRTGGGEAFF
size: .; V: TRBV19; J: TRBJ2-2; D: .; DNA: TGTGCCAGTAGGGCAGGGGGGACCGGGGAGCTGTTTTTT; CDR3: CASRAGGTGELFF
size: .; V: TRBV3-1; J: TRBJ2-4; D: TRBD2; DNA: TGTGCCAGCAGCCAAGCGTTAGCGGGGGGGCTATTAGCCAAAAACATTCAGTACTTC; CDR3: CASSQALAGGLLAKNIQYF
size: few; V: TRBV10-2; J: TRBJ2-3; D: TRBD2; DNA: TGCGCCAGCAGTAGCCTAGCGGGGGCAACAGATACGCAGTATTTT; CDR3: CASSSLAGATDTQYF
size: .; V: TRBV7-3; J: TRBJ2-1; D: .; DNA: TGTGCCAGCAGCTTAAGGGCTAACGCGGGCAATGAGCAGTTCTTC; CDR3: CASSLRANAGNEQFF
size: .; V: TRBV12-5; J: TRBJ2-2; D: TRBD2; DNA: TGTGCTAGTGGTTTGGTACGGGACGGGAGGGCCGACACCGGGGAGCTGTTTTTT; CDR3: CASGLVRDGRADTGELFF
size: .; V: TRBV4-1; J: TRBJ2-7; D: .; DNA: TGCGCCAGCAGCCCCCCCCGGACTTACTCCCACGAGCAGTACTTC; CDR3: CASSPPRTYSHEQYF
size: .; V: TRBV20-1; J: TRBJ2-7; D: TRBD2; DNA: TGCAGTGCTACGGGAGGGCCATCCTACGAGCAGTACTTC; CDR3: CSATGGPSYEQYF
size: few; V: TRBV24-1; J: TRBJ1-5; D: .; DNA: TGTGCCACCAGTGGCGGGGGTTATCAGCCCCAGCATTTT; CDR3: CATSGGGYQPQHF
size: .; V: TRBV5-1; J: TRBJ1-1; D: TRBD1; DNA: TGCGCCAGCAGCCCACGACAGGGAGGAAGAAACACTGAAGCTTTCTTT; CDR3: CASSPRQGGRNTEAFF
size: few; V: TRBV18; J: TRBJ2-7; D: .; DNA: TGTGCCAGCTCACCACCAGGACAGTTCTACGAGCAGTACTTC; CDR3: CASSPPGQFYEQYF
size: .; V: TRBV12-3/TRBV12-4; J: TRBJ2-1; D: .; DNA: TGTGCCAGCAGTTTGACTCCCAAGATCAATGAGCAGTTCTTC; CDR3: CASSLTPKINEQFF
size: few; V: TRBV15; J: TRBJ2-1; D: .; DNA: TGTGCCACCAGCACCCACTGGTCGAGCTCCTACAATGAGCAGTTCTTC; CDR3: CATSTHWSSSYNEQFF